This T cell receptor (beta chain) was documented in a study of PD-L1 blockade in urothelial cancer. Study details: About 90% of the 29 patients were men whose urothelial cancer was bladder-origin.

The sample's time point: peripheral blood 6 weeks after treatment start. Locally advanced or metastatic urothelial carcinoma was diagnosed in the patients. The CDR3 is made up of 14 amino acids. Germline lookup yields CDR1 SGHRS and CDR2 YFSETQ. The ends lost 3 bases at V and 9 bases at J; junction bases unmatched: 5. Here immunoSEQ multiplex PCR was the method, and the copy in TCRdb shows in-frame clones only, minus some. This sample has tens of thousands of clones, with more than 80% found just once. The material was PBMCs, obtained around atezolizumab (anti-PD-L1) treatment. The receptor's source is a man in his sixties or seventies with urothelial cancer. V is TRBV5-1 and J is TRBJ2-1, with TRBD1 matching 11 bases. CDR3 protein: CASSSGQGVGEQFF. The CDR3 coding sequence is TGCGCCAGCAGCTCGGGACAGGGGGTTGGTGAGCAGTTCTTC.